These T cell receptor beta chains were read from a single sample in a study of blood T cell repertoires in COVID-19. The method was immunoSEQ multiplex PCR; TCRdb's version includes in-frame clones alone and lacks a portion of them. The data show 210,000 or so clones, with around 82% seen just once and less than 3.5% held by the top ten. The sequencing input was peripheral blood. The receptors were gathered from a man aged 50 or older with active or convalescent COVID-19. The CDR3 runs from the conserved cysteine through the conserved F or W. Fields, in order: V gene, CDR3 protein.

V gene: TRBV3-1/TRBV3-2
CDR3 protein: CASSQGVAGGTYEQYF

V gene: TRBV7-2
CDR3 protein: CASSTPGQGKNIQYF

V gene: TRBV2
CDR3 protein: CASTKQVANTEAFF

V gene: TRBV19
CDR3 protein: CASAGTGGNQPQHF

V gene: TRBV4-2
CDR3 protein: CASSRSRTGGFETQYF

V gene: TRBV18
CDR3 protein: CASSPSGGHRSGNTIYF

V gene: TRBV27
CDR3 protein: CASGDRGPNNEQFF

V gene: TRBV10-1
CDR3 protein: CASSPGGSGYGYTF

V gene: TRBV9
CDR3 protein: CASSVVSGGSNTGELFF

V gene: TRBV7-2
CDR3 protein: CASSLVPPRFPREQYF

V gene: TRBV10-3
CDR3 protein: CAISESGDSWGYTF

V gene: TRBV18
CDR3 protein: CASSPGTGTSYEQYF

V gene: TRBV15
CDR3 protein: CATSRGLAGAYEQYF

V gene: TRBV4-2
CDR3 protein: CASSQEVRRGRRDEKLFF

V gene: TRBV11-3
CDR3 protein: CASRPLAFGRVYEQYF

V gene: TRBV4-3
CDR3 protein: CASSLRAGTGGTDTQYF

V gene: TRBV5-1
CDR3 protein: CASSDLQGATEAFF

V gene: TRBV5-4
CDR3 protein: CASSSPTGTNEKLFF

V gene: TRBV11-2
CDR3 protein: CASSLGQDTRAGELFF

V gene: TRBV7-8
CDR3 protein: CASSLESSPLHF

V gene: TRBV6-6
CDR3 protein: CASGREYHTQYF

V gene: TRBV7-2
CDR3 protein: CASSLVREETQYF

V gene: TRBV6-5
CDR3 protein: CASSRRDRGDQPQHF

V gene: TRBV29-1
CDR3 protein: CSTSRGDSGNTIYF

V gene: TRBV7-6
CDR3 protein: CASSSGTGMNTEAFF

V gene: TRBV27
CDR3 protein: CASSLGRGNGYTF

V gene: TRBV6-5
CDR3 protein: CASHRPGGESPEAFF

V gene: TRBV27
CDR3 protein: CASSPGQGTEKLFF

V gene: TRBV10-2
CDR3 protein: CAISGQGDRKGSYEQYF

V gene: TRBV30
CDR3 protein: CAWSLRTGVYEQYF

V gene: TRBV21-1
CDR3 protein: CAKNGTSGSYEQYF

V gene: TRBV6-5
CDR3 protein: CASSHPTGGAFF

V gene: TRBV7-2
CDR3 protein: CASSLVGTGTDTQYF

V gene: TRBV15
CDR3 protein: CATSSPPTGRGREQYF

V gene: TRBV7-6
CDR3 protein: CASGSGNTEAFF

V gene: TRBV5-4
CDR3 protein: CASSLGSGSGPTDTQYF

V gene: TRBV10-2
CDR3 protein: CASSEGTGGNTIYF